The 22 T cell receptor beta chains given below trace back to one sample, sequenced in a study of CD8 T cells in ankylosing spondylitis. TCRdb ran MiXCR on the 5' RACE reads and lists one entry per CDR3 protein. The sample carries a few hundred thousand distinct CDR3 sequences, less than 25% recorded once. The sequencing input was blood, either unsorted or a sorted T cell fraction (not recorded which). The origin of the receptors is a female donor with ankylosing spondylitis or in good health (not recorded which).

This clonotype was observed a handful of times. The rearrangement links TRBV14 to TRBJ1-5; D may be TRBD1 (5 bases). The CDR3 extends over 17 amino acids. Germline values: CDR1 SGHDN, CDR2 FVKESK. V lost 3 bases and J 4 bases, leaving 19 bases between the germline ends. The CDR3 DNA sequence: TGTGCCAGCAGCCACGACAACCCGGGACTGTTAAATCAGCCCCAGCATTTT. Translation gives CASSHDNPGLLNQPQHF. The full variable domain, rest sourced from reference TRBV14 and TRBJ1-5, is EAGVTQFPSHSVIEKGQTVTLRCDPISGHDNLYWYRRVMGKEIKFLLHFVKESKQDESGMPNNRFLAERTGGTYSTLKVQPAELEDSGVYFCASSHDNPGLLNQPQHFGDGTRLSIL.

Only a few counts were recorded for this clonotype. V is TRBV6-2 or TRBV6-3 and J is TRBJ2-4; 7 nucleotides agree with TRBD1. This CDR3 comprises 19 residues. V shed 4 bases, J shed 3 bases, and the junction held 18 bases outside the gene matches. Germline CDR1 and CDR2: MNHEY and SVGEGT. The CDR3 spells CASSFSTGEGAQVKNIQYF. In DNA, the CDR3 is TGTGCCAGCAGTTTTTCCACAGGGGAAGGAGCTCAGGTCAAAAACATTCAGTACTTC.

This clonotype appeared a few times. This chain uses TRBV12-5 with TRBJ1-1, with D possibly being TRBD1 (5 bases). Deletions cut 5 bases from V and 5 bases from J, with 12 bases between. The CDR3 totals 13 residues. Germline CDR1 LGHNT, CDR2 FRNRAP. CDR3 amino acids: CASGLSSGTEAFF. The CDR3 region has the DNA TGTGCTAGTGGTCTAAGCTCAGGGACTGAAGCTTTCTTT.

The chain recombines TRBV20-1 with TRBJ2-7; TRBD2 agrees at 13 bases. The J segment lost 3 bases and the V segment lost 4 bases, leaving 3 bases of the junction unmatched. CDR3 size: 14 residues. Germline V lookup: CDR1 DFQATT, CDR2 SNEGSKA (reference sequence). The CDR3, as DNA: TGCAGTGCTACCAGACTAGCGGGAGGCTACGAGCAGTACTTC. This gives the protein CSATRLAGGYEQYF.

In this sample, this clonotype turned up a few times. CDR3 in amino acids: CSARAVDGAEPVDEQFF. The CDR3 DNA is TGCAGTGCTAGAGCCGTCGACGGAGCGGAGCCTGTAGATGAGCAGTTCTTC. V and J are TRBV20-1 and TRBJ2-1; D might be TRBD2 (5 bases). Trimming shortened V by 1 base and J by 8 bases, and 24 bases separated the two germline ends. The CDR3 extends over 17 amino acids. Germline values: CDR1 DFQATT, CDR2 SNEGSKA (reference sequence).

There are many counts of this clonotype. The rearrangement links TRBV28 to TRBJ1-1; D gene uncertain. Between the trimmed V and J ends, which lost 5 bases and 0 bases, there was a span of 16 bases. Germline V lookup: CDR1 MDHEN, CDR2 SYDVKM. The CDR3 has 16 amino acids. In nucleotides, the CDR3 is TGTGCCAGCAGTCTCCCGGCACAGATCATGAACACTGAAGCTTTCTTT. Its translation: CASSLPAQIMNTEAFF.

The CDR3 loop reads CATSRGGGVNEQFF. Written as DNA, the CDR3 is TGTGCCACCAGCAGGGGAGGGGGGGTCAATGAGCAGTTCTTC. The chain links TRBV15 to TRBJ2-1; tentative D call: TRBD2 (7 bases). V gave up 3 bases and J gave up 6 bases, with 12 bases separating them. This CDR3 spans 14 amino acids. CDR1 is LNHNV and CDR2 is YYDKDF in the germline V gene (reference sequence).

At least ten counts were recorded for this clonotype. V usage is TRBV5-1 and J usage is TRBJ1-4, with a possible D match to TRBD1 (5 bases). With 0 bases removed from V and 4 bases from J, the gap between germline ends came to 7 bases. This CDR3 is 14 amino acids long. Germline-derived CDR1 and CDR2 are SGHRS and YFSETQ. CDR3 coding DNA: TGCGCCAGCAGCTTGGGACAGAATAATGAAAAACTGTTTTTT. Amino acids: CASSLGQNNEKLFF.

This clonotype was observed a few times. The CDR3 DNA reads TGCGCCAGCAGCCAAGAACTAACGGTGAGCGGGGATACGCAGTATTTT. This encodes CASSQELTVSGDTQYF. V is TRBV4-3 and J is TRBJ2-3; weak D call: TRBD2 (6 bases). Trimming removed 0 bases from V and 6 bases from J, with 16 bases in between. The V gene's germline CDR1 is LGHNA and CDR2 YSLEER. The CDR3 spans 16 residues.

This clonotype was observed a handful of times. The chain links TRBV5-1 to TRBJ1-1, with 10 positions matching TRBD1. Per germline, CDR1 SGHRS and CDR2 YFSETQ. The CDR3 runs to 16 residues. V dropped 3 bases and J dropped 4; count of bases not matched to a gene: 9. The CDR3 sequence: CASSSPGTGVGTEAFF. The CDR3 nucleotides read TGCGCCAGCAGCTCTCCCGGGACAGGGGTGGGCACTGAAGCTTTCTTT. Full variable domain (remainder filled in from reference TRBV5-1 and TRBJ1-1): KAGVTQTPRYLIKTRGQQVTLSCSPISGHRSVSWYQQTPGQGLQFLFEYFSETQRNKGNFPGRFSGRQFSNSRSEMNVSTLELGDSALYLCASSSPGTGVGTEAFFGQGTRLTVV.

The chain links TRBV7-6 to TRBJ2-1, with 14 bases matching TRBD2. V dropped 0 bases and J dropped 2; count of bases not matched to a gene: 15. CDR1 SGHVS and CDR2 FNYEAQ come from the germline V gene. The CDR3 has 22 residues. For the CDR3, the DNA is TGTGCCAGCAGCTTAGCCCAGTCTAGCGGGACTAGCGGGAGTTACACCTACAATGAGCAGTTCTTC. Encoded protein: CASSLAQSSGTSGSYTYNEQFF.

This chain links TRBV29-1 with TRBJ1-1; D not resolved. The length of the CDR3 is 15 residues. Between the trimmed V and J ends, which lost 1 base and 4 bases, there was a span of 16 bases. Germline CDR1 SQVTM, CDR2 ANQGSEA. The CDR3 is CSVEGLGEKTTEAFF. The DNA of the CDR3 is TGCAGCGTTGAAGGTCTTGGGGAAAAGACCACTGAAGCTTTCTTT.

This clonotype has ten or more counts. The J gene is TRBJ2-1, the V gene TRBV29-1; 9 nucleotides align to TRBD2. Germline V gene data show CDR1 as SQVTM and CDR2 as ANQGSEA. CDR3 length: 15 amino acids. With V trimmed by 3 bases and J by 4 bases, 7 bases remained unmatched. Here the CDR3 DNA reads TGCAGCGTTGATGCGACTAGCGGTAGATACAATGAGCAGTTCTTC. Translating gives CSVDATSGRYNEQFF.

The chain has TRBV10-1 and TRBJ1-1, with D possibly TRBD1 on 5 matching bases. The V gene's germline CDR1 is WNHNN and CDR2 SYGVQD (reference sequence). V was shortened by 4 bases and J by 6 bases, with 9 bases between the two germline ends. The CDR3 spans 12 residues. As DNA, the CDR3 is TGCGCCAGCAGTGCAGGGCGGGCTGAAGCTTTCTTT. Translated: CASSAGRAEAFF.

This clonotype has a count of ten or more. The V call is TRBV29-1, the J call TRBJ2-1; D gene unclear. This CDR3 region has 11 residues. From germline, CDR1 is SQVTM and CDR2 ANQGSEA. V was clipped by 3 bases and J by 7 bases, with 7 bases between them. The CDR3 loop reads CSVDRGNEQFF. CDR3 in DNA: TGCAGCGTTGATCGCGGTAATGAGCAGTTCTTC.

This clonotype has a count of ten or more. The chain combines TRBV5-1 with TRBJ2-5; TRBD1 agrees at 9 bases. CDR3 length: 14 residues. The J segment lost 2 bases and the V segment lost 4 bases, leaving 3 bases of the junction unmatched. CDR1 and CDR2 from the germline V gene are SGHRS and YFSETQ. CDR3 in amino acids: CASSVDRGQETQYF. CDR3 DNA sequence: TGCGCCAGCAGCGTCGACAGGGGGCAAGAGACCCAGTACTTC.

This rearrangement joins TRBV10-3 to TRBJ2-1, with D perhaps TRBD2 (6 bases). The CDR3 extends over 15 amino acids. Germline V gives CDR1 ENHRY, CDR2 SYGVKD. Trimming pared 5 bases from V and 7 bases from J, leaving 18 bases between. The CDR3 coding sequence is TGTGCCATCAGTTACCGGGACTCCAGGGCGAATGAGCAGTTCTTC. Amino acids: CAISYRDSRANEQFF.

This clonotype was counted at least ten times. This chain joins TRBV6-1 and TRBJ2-1; D might be TRBD1 (5 bases). V dropped 5 bases and J dropped 7 bases, with 12 bases sitting between them. The CDR3 spans 13 residues. Germline CDR1 MNHNS, CDR2 SASEGT. The CDR3 DNA reads as TGTGCCAGCAGTAAGGGGCCGTGGAATGAGCAGTTCTTC. Translating gives CASSKGPWNEQFF.

As DNA, the CDR3 is TGTGCCAGTATGGCCGGGGGCCAAGGCACCGGGGAGCTGTTTTTT. Protein: CASMAGGQGTGELFF. The chain couples TRBV19 to TRBJ2-2; D may correspond to TRBD1 or TRBD2 (6 bases each). The V end lost 7 bases, the J end lost 4 bases, and 16 bases lay between the germline ends. From germline, CDR1 is LNHDA and CDR2 SQIVND (reference sequence). This CDR3 is built from 15 residues. Supplemented by reference TRBV19 and TRBJ2-2, the full variable domain reads DGGITQSPKYLFRKEGQNVTLSCEQNLNHDAMYWYRQDPGQGLRLIYYSQIVNDFQKGDIAEGYSVSREKKESFPLTVTSAQKNPTAFYLCASMAGGQGTGELFFGEGSRLTVL.

This clonotype was seen more than once but under ten times. The rearrangement uses TRBV11-2 and TRBJ1-1; D is perhaps TRBD1 (6 bases). Trimming shortened V by 4 bases and J by 1 base, and 13 bases separated the two germline ends. Germline-derived CDR1 and CDR2 are SGHAT and FQNNGV. The length of the CDR3 is 15 residues. In DNA form, the CDR3 reads TGTGCCAGCAGCTCCCTCACAGGGTCGAACACTGAAGCTTTCTTT. Amino acid sequence: CASSSLTGSNTEAFF.

This clonotype showed up just a few times. The chain joins TRBV29-1 to TRBJ2-2; D is possibly TRBD2 (6 bases). In germline, CDR1 is SQVTM, CDR2 ANQGSEA. The CDR3 spans 13 residues. The germline V and J ends were trimmed by 6 bases and 7 bases, with 15 bases remaining between them. This CDR3 is CSVKTRLGGELFF. Written as DNA, the CDR3 is TGCAGCGTCAAGACTAGATTGGGCGGGGAGCTGTTTTTT.

This clonotype was observed at least ten times. The chain links TRBV20-1 to TRBJ1-4; D not resolved. The V gene's germline CDR1 is DFQATT and CDR2 SNEGSKA (reference sequence). V was trimmed by 2 bases and J by 7 bases, leaving 5 bases between them. The CDR3 covers 11 residues. The CDR3, as DNA: TGCAGTGCTAGAAGGTTTGAAAAACTGTTTTTT. This codes for CSARRFEKLFF.